The T cell receptor beta chain under discussion was sequenced for a study of technical replicates of blood from several donors. V shed 0 bases and J shed 0 bases, with 9 bases lying between them. The germline V gene encodes CDR1 SGHAT and CDR2 FQNNGV. CDR3 size: 16 residues. TCRdb's table, derived via immunoSEQ multiplex PCR, lists solely in-frame clones and lacks some. The table includes more than 70,000 clones, 85% to 95% detected once. The chain has TRBV11-2 and TRBJ2-1; D is unresolved. This receptor was taken from a human donor in good health. What was sequenced was T cells isolated from PBMCs. The CDR3 spells CASSLDLFYSYNEQFF. The CDR3 coding sequence is TGTGCCAGCAGCTTAGATCTTTTTTACTCCTACAATGAGCAGTTCTTC.